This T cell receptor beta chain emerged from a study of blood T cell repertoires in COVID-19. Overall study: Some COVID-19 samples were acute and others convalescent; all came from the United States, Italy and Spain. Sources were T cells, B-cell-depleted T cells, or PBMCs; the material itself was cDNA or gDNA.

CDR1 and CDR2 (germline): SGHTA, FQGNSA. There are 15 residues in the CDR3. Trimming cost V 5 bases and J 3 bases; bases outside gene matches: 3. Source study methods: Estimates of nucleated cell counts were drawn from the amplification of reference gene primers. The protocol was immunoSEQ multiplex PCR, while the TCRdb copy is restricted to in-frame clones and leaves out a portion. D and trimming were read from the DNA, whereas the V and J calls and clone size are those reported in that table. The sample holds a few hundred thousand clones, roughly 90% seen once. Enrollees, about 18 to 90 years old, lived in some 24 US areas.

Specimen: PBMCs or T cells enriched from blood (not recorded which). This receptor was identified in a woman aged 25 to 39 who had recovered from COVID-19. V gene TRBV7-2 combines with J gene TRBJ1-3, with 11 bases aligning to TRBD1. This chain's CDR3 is CASSPDRGRGNTIYF. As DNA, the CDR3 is TGTGCCAGCAGCCCGGACAGGGGGCGTGGAAACACCATATATTTT.